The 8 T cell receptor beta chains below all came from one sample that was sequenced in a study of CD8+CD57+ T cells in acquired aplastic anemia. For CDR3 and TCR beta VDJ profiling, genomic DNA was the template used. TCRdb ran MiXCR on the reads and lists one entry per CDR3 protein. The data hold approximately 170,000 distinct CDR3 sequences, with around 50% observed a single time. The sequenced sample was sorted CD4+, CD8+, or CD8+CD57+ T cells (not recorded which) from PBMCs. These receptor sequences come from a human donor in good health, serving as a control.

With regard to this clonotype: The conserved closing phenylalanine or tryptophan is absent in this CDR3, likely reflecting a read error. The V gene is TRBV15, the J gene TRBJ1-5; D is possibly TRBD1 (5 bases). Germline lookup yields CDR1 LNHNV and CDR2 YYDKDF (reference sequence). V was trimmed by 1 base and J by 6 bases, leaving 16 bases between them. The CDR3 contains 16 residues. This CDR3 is CATSRGQGSVGQPQHL. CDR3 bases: TGTGCCACCAGCAGAGGTCAGGGTAGTGTTGGTCAGCCCCAGCATTTG.

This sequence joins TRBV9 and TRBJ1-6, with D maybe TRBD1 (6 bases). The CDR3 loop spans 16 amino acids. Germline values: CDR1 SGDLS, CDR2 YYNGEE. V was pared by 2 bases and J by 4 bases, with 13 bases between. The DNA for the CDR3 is TGTGCCAGCAGCGTTACGGGGGGCGGATATAATTCACCCCTCCACTTT. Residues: CASSVTGGGYNSPLHF.

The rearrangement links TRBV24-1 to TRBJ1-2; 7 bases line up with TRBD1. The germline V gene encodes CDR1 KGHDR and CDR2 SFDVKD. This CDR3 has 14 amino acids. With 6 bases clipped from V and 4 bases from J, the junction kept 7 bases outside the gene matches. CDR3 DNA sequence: TGTGCCACCAGTACGCAGGGACAGAGCTATGGCTACACCTTC. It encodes CATSTQGQSYGYTF.

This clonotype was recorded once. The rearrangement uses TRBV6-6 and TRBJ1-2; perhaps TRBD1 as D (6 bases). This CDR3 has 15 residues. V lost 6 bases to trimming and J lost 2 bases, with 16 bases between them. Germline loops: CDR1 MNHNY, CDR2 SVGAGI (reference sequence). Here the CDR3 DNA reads TGTGCCAGCAGAAGACTAGCGGGGGCGAACTATGGCTACACCTTC. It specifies CASRRLAGANYGYTF.

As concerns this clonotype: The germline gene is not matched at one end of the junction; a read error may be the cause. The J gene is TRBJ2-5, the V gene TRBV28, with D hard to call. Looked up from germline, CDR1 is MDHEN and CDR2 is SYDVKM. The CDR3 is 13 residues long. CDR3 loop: CAISVDPQETQYF. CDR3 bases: TGTGCCATCAGTGTCGACCCACAAGAGACCCAGTACTTC.

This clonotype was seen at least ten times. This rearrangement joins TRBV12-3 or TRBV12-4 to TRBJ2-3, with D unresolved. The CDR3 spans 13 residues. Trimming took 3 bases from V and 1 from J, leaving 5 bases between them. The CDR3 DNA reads TGTGCCAGCAGTTTGAAGGGCACAGATACGCAGTATTTT. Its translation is CASSLKGTDTQYF.

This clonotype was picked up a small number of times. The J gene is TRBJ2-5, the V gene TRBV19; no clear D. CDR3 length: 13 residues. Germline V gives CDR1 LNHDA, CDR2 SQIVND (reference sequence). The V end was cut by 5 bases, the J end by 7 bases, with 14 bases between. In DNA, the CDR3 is TGTGCCAGTAGTTCCTTTTACTGGGGGACCCAGTACTTC. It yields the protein CASSSFYWGTQYF.

The CDR3 DNA follows: TGTGCCAGCAGCTTGGATGGACCACGCGATACGCAGTATTTT. Protein sequence: CASSLDGPRDTQYF. This chain connects TRBV7-3 to TRBJ2-3; D uncertain. Germline V lookup: CDR1 SGHTA, CDR2 FQGTGA. Between the trimmed V and J ends, which lost 3 bases and 6 bases, there was a span of 13 bases. The CDR3 spans 14 residues.